A single sample gave rise to the 13 T cell receptor beta chains below, sequenced in a study of blood T cell repertoires in COVID-19. Produced via immunoSEQ multiplex PCR; TCRdb's table is partial and in-frame only. The sample shows about 89,000 clones, about 77% of them seen only once. Sequenced material: peripheral blood. These receptors were obtained from a man in his 70s with COVID-19, enrolled during active disease.

The chain links TRBV27 to TRBJ1-2, with D maybe TRBD1 (6 bases). CDR1 MNHEY and CDR2 SMNVEV come from the germline V gene (reference sequence). CDR3 length: 15 amino acids. The ends were cut back, 2 bases at V and 5 bases at J, with 15 bases in the middle. DNA of the CDR3: TGTGCCAGCAGTTTACCGGGACACCGAGGGTATGGCTACACCTTC. Translating gives CASSLPGHRGYGYTF.

The chain has TRBV3-1 (or the pseudogene TRBV3-2) and TRBJ1-1; D gene uncertain. Trimming shortened V by 0 bases and J by 1 base, and 9 bases separated the two germline ends. The CDR3 spans 15 residues. CDR1 is LGHDT, CDR2 YNNKEL, per germline (reference sequence). The chain's CDR3 is CASSQERLWNTEAFF. Written as DNA, the CDR3 is TGTGCCAGCAGCCAAGAGCGACTTTGGAACACTGAAGCTTTCTTT.

This clone was picked up a small number of times. The J gene is TRBJ1-2, the V gene TRBV5-5; 9 bases line up with TRBD1. V gave up 4 bases and J gave up 0 bases; unmatched junction bases: 10. The CDR3 extends over 17 amino acids. Per germline, CDR1 SGHKS and CDR2 YYEKEE (reference sequence). CDR3 loop: CASSPPGQGVSNYGYTF. The CDR3 coding sequence is TGTGCCAGCAGCCCCCCGGGACAGGGCGTCTCTAACTATGGCTACACCTTC.

V is TRBV6-5 and J is TRBJ1-5; D gene unclear. This CDR3 region has 14 residues. From germline, CDR1 is MNHEY and CDR2 SVGAGI. Trimming removed 8 bases from V and 0 bases from J, with 11 bases in between. The CDR3 protein is CASSGGYSNQPQHF. CDR3 nucleotide sequence: TGTGCCAGCTCCGGAGGGTATAGCAATCAGCCCCAGCATTTT.

The chain recombines TRBV5-5 with TRBJ2-1; 15 nucleotides align to TRBD2. CDR1 SGHKS and CDR2 YYEKEE come from the germline V gene (reference sequence). After removal of 6 bases from V and 7 bases from J, the junction contained 5 bases not matched to a gene. The CDR3 is 15 amino acids. CDR3 sequence reads: CASTPGLAGGNEQFF. CDR3 nucleotides: TGTGCCAGCACCCCCGGACTAGCGGGAGGGAATGAGCAGTTCTTC.

In its sample, this clone ranks as medium-sized. The chain joins TRBV5-1 to TRBJ2-2; TRBD2 matches 12 bases. Losses at the gene ends were 3 bases for V and 7 bases for J; bases not matched to a gene: 7. Germline CDR1 reads SGHRS; CDR2 reads YFSETQ. The CDR3 length is 16 residues. The CDR3 sequence is CASSSRTSGVGGELFF. The CDR3 DNA reads as TGCGCCAGCAGCTCCCGGACTAGCGGGGTGGGCGGGGAGCTGTTTTTT.

The V call is TRBV6-5, the J call TRBJ1-5; D remains unclear. This CDR3 region has 13 residues. Trimming cost V 5 bases and J 5 bases, with 10 bases left between them. Per the germline V gene, CDR1 is MNHEY and CDR2 is SVGAGI. The CDR3 protein is CASSTGWDQPQHF. The DNA for the CDR3 is TGTGCCAGCAGTACCGGGTGGGATCAGCCCCAGCATTTT.

The chain recombines TRBV28 with TRBJ1-1; 8 positions match TRBD1. CDR1 is MDHEN, CDR2 SYDVKM, per germline. V lost 5 bases to trimming and J lost 5 bases; unmatched junction nucleotides: 7. The CDR3 is 14 amino acids. CDR3 nucleotide sequence: TGTGCCAGCAGTCCAGGGGGCGCGGGAACTGAAGCTTTCTTT. The encoded protein is CASSPGGAGTEAFF.

This chain connects TRBV19 to TRBJ1-2; TRBD1 matches 8 bases. Germline V gene lookup returns CDR1 LNHDA and CDR2 SQIVND (reference sequence). The CDR3 has 14 residues. The V and J ends lost 3 bases and 7 bases, in that order; junction bases with no gene match: 7. The CDR3 sequence is CASSMDRVYAGYTF. The CDR3, as DNA: TGTGCCAGTAGTATGGACAGGGTTTACGCTGGCTACACCTTC.

This chain connects TRBV4-1 to TRBJ1-5; maybe TRBD1 (6 bases). Trimming pared 5 bases from V and 0 bases from J, leaving 14 bases between. CDR3 length equals 16 residues. In germline, CDR1 is MGHRA, CDR2 YSYEKL. CDR3 in DNA: TGCGCCAGCAGCGCAACCGGACAGACTAGCAATCAGCCCCAGCATTTT. It codes for CASSATGQTSNQPQHF.

Judged by abundance, this clone is medium-sized. The V and J genes are TRBV7-2 and TRBJ2-7, with a possible D match to TRBD2 (5 bases). Trimming left V 1 base short and J 7 bases short, with 14 bases between. The germline CDR1 and CDR2 sequences are SGHTA and FQGNSA. The CDR3 runs to 14 residues. The CDR3 bases are TGTGCCAGCAGCTTAGTTCGGCTGACGGGGGAGCAGTACTTC. This translates into CASSLVRLTGEQYF.

The chain couples TRBV2 to TRBJ1-4; the match to TRBD1 covers 7 bases. With V trimmed by 6 bases and J by 7 bases, 8 bases remained unmatched. From germline, CDR1 is SNHLY and CDR2 FYNNEI. This CDR3 is 14 amino acids long. As DNA, the CDR3 is TGTGCCAGCAGCCTCACTAGGGACAGTGAAAAACTGTTTTTT. It encodes CASSLTRDSEKLFF.

The table lists this clone with a few counts. This CDR3 reads CASSPGTASSYEQYF. The DNA of the CDR3 is TGCGCCAGCAGCCCTGGGACAGCCTCCTCCTACGAGCAGTACTTC. The chain recombines TRBV5-1 with TRBJ2-7; 7 nucleotides line up with TRBD1. The V gene end was trimmed by 4 bases and the J gene end by 0 bases; junction bases not matched to a gene: 7. Germline-derived CDR1 and CDR2 are SGHRS and YFSETQ. This CDR3 comprises 15 residues. The whole variable domain, filled in from reference TRBV5-1 and TRBJ2-7, reads KAGVTQTPRYLIKTRGQQVTLSCSPISGHRSVSWYQQTPGQGLQFLFEYFSETQRNKGNFPGRFSGRQFSNSRSEMNVSTLELGDSALYLCASSPGTASSYEQYFGPGTRLTVT.